This record looks at one T cell receptor (beta chain) sequence and its context. This clonotype was observed a few times. Its recognized antigen is unknown. No quality values exist for individual bases; no much larger clone is one base distant. Receptor amplification or capture employed 5' RACE. A second PCR of about 6 to 11 cycles was run with a J-beta primer mix and a sample-barcoded 5' primer. A template-switch 5' adaptor carrying 12 random nucleotides introduced a unique molecular identifier onto each TCR beta cDNA molecule. At least 2.5 million CDR3-containing paired-end reads were obtained from each sample. First-strand cDNA was synthesized from all RNA with the Mint cDNA synthesis kit, primed by a TRBC-specific oligonucleotide. Following uracil-DNA glycosylase treatment, all cDNA underwent a first 18-cycle PCR with the universal primers M1SS and BC2_uni_R. The authors processed their data as follows. For normalization, 1 million high-quality reads, each with a distinct molecular identifier, were randomly selected from each sample. Reads sharing molecular identifiers were discarded rather than binned into consensus sequences. MiTCR, set to a Q25 quality threshold and the strictest error-elimination algorithm, was used for CDR3 identification, clonotype clustering and error correction. A nonparametric unseen species model with Euler transformation was used to estimate a lower bound on total TCR beta diversity. TCRdb applied fastp at Q25 and MiXCR to the public reads, then kept only in-frame beta chains. Rows are combined by CDR3 protein, so each entry shows the most common genes and DNA. Here the V and J calls rest on TCRdb's processing, not on the authors' analysis. The sample profile shows roughly 1.9 million distinct CDR3 sequences; roughly two fifths of them were found once. The ten largest clonotypes hold roughly 24% of the sample.

The donors were some 39 Caucasian individuals from Russia, aged roughly 6 to 100 years, who were systemically healthy. Each donor gave ten milliliters of peripheral blood, collected into EDTA-treated Vacutainer tubes. Ficoll-Paque density-gradient centrifugation was used to isolate PBMCs, with at least 7 million obtained per sample. Trizol reagent was used to extract total RNA from PBMCs, with at least 6 micrograms per sample. For every donor, flow cytometry on a PBMC aliquot measured the percentage of naive CD45RAhigh/CD27high T cells. The source of the sample is a study of blood T cells in healthy people across ages (dated by TCRdb to between 2015 and 2016). As for the study more broadly: In model experiments, roughly one uniquely barcoded TCR beta cDNA molecule per two T cells was captured by template switching. The donors were split into four age groups: young (average 16 years), middle-aged (nearly 40), aged (about 62) and long-lived (over 75). The study measured age-related changes in TCR beta repertoire diversity using deep sequencing normalized with unique cDNA molecular identifiers. To avoid experimental bias, donors of different ages were spread randomly across the sequencing lanes. Using the same blood draw, the study looked at two additional independent replicas of 1 million unique cDNA reads for two donors, one aged 18 to 30 and the other aged 80 or older. Results and caveats for the whole study, not just this receptor: Compared with the aged group, the long-lived group had more naive CD4+ T cells, fewer expanded clones and increased TCR diversity, suggesting age selection. Donor CMV infection status was unknown, potentially confounding age-related changes in expanded clonotypes. Observed TCR beta diversity correlated strongly with the percentage of naive T cells measured by flow cytometry. Bulk unsorted PBMC profiling prevented conclusive comparison of naive and antigen-experienced compartments. As age increased, observed TCR beta diversity per million T cells dropped in a roughly linear way, and a significant reduction was already evident by age 40. Total diversity estimates from one million sequenced T cells were considered lower bounds and underestimates.

From the cysteine through the phenylalanine, the CDR3 covers 14 amino acids. The retained sequence is limited to the CDR3, 42 bases, with the frame set at the first base. V and J lose 0 bases and 6 bases, and a span of 9 bases separates them. CDR1 is given as LNHNV and CDR2 as YYDKDF, both from the germline V gene (reference sequence). The rearranged chain carries TRBV15 and TRBJ2-1, and perhaps TRBD2 as D gene, on 6 matching bases. Sequencing was performed on blood. The sequence derives from a human donor in good health. CDR3 region: CATSRDWDFNEQFF. The bases read TGTGCCACCAGCAGAGATTGGGACTTCAATGAGCAGTTCTTC.